This T cell receptor beta chain emerged from a study of blood T cell repertoires in COVID-19. At the level of the study: COVID-19 samples collected from the United States, Italy and Spain covered acute and convalescent phases. T cells, B-cell-depleted T cells, or PBMCs supplied cDNA or gDNA.

Original processing notes: Amplification of reference gene primers was used by the study to estimate nucleated cell counts. The protocol was immunoSEQ multiplex PCR, while the TCRdb copy is restricted to in-frame clones and leaves out a portion. The V and J calls and clone size are taken from that table; D and trimming were inferred from the DNA. The table lists roughly 290,000 clones, around 90% of them singletons. The V gene end was trimmed by 6 bases and the J gene end by 0 bases; junction bases not matched to a gene: 7. Germline V CDR1 and CDR2: SGHRS, YFSETQ. The CDR3 totals 15 residues. The Seattle site enrolled patients during active infection and followed them longitudinally.

The TCR comes from a woman aged 30 to 39 with COVID-19, enrolled during active disease. Sequencing was done on a sample of peripheral blood. The J gene is TRBJ2-7, the V gene TRBV5-1; 9 nucleotides align to TRBD2. This CDR3 is CASTPSAGGSYEQYF. CDR3 nucleotides: TGCGCCAGCACCCCGTCAGCGGGGGGCTCCTACGAGCAGTACTTC.